This note documents a single T cell receptor (beta chain) sequence. Antigen specificity is unknown. The sample originates from a study of blood T cells in healthy people across ages. A second PCR of roughly 7 to 11 cycles used a sample-barcoded 5' primer and a J-beta primer mix. TCRdb used MiXCR to reprocess the 5' RACE reads, holding one entry per CDR3 protein. The table records roughly 700,000 distinct CDR3 sequences, 20% to 25% of them present only once. Germline V gene lookup returns CDR1 LNHDA and CDR2 SQIVND (reference sequence). After removal of 9 bases from V and 1 base from J, the junction contained 11 bases not matched to a gene. CDR3 size: 15 residues. Notes on the study in general: Age showed a roughly linear inverse relationship with TCR beta diversity per million T cells. A greater number of naive CD4+ cells and higher diversity distinguished long-lived donors from aged donors.

This sample was shared with a second study, whose subject was T cells of mothers and their children. That publication notes: A few healthy Caucasian mothers, along with their six children, served as the donors. M1S, a second-PCR primer, added sample barcodes and 2-4 random nucleotides.

Source material: blood. The chain couples TRBV19 to TRBJ1-1; 7 bases align to TRBD1. This clonotype was sampled from a boy aged 5-17 years in good health. CDR3 DNA: TGTGCCAGCAACGCTAAAGACAGGGCGAACACTGAAGCTTTCTTT. This gives the protein CASNAKDRANTEAFF.